These 21 T cell receptor beta chains were all obtained from the same sample, sequenced in a study of siplizumab effects on memory and regulatory T cells. The repertoire was sequenced with immunoSEQ multiplex PCR; TCRdb's copy has only in-frame clones and lacks some. The sample carries around 82,000 clones, 93% recorded once. Sequenced input: CD8+ T cells sorted from blood. The receptors shown here come from a human donor in good health.

The rearrangement uses TRBV7-9 and TRBJ1-1; D possibly corresponds to TRBD1 (6 bases). This CDR3 has 14 residues. The germline V gene has CDR1 SEHNR and CDR2 FQNEAQ (reference sequence). V lost 5 bases, J lost 1 base, and 11 bases lay in between. The CDR3: CASSQNRENTEAFF. The CDR3 DNA is TGTGCCAGCAGCCAAAACAGGGAGAACACTGAAGCTTTCTTT.

CDR3 in DNA: TGTGCCAGCAGCGAGCTAGGGGAACTAAATTCACCCCTCCACTTT. Encoded protein: CASSELGELNSPLHF. The chain is built from TRBV9 and TRBJ1-6; tentative D call: TRBD1 (5 bases). From germline, CDR1 is SGDLS and CDR2 YYNGEE. The CDR3 covers 15 residues. Trimming shortened V by 3 bases and J by 7 bases, and 14 bases separated the two germline ends.

V and J are TRBV7-3 and TRBJ1-1, with 7 bases that match TRBD1. Germline CDR1 and CDR2: SGHTA and FQGTGA. The J segment lost 4 bases and the V segment lost 5 bases, leaving 7 bases of the junction unmatched. The CDR3 spans 14 residues. The CDR3 is CASSRSGGVTEAFF. The CDR3 coding sequence is TGTGCCAGCAGCAGATCAGGGGGTGTCACTGAAGCTTTCTTT.

This clone turned up a few times. The rearrangement links TRBV6-5 to TRBJ1-1, with D perhaps TRBD1 (5 bases). CDR1 is MNHEY, CDR2 SVGAGI, per germline. CDR3 size: 13 residues. V gave up 6 bases and J gave up 5 bases, with 13 bases separating them. This chain's CDR3 is CASSPGLGTEAFF. DNA of the CDR3: TGTGCCAGCAGCCCGGGACTAGGGACTGAAGCTTTCTTT.

This sequence joins TRBV27 and TRBJ2-1, with D perhaps TRBD1 (6 bases). CDR3 length: 14 residues. Germline CDR1 MNHEY, CDR2 SMNVEV (reference sequence). Trimming removed 7 bases from V and 6 bases from J, with 16 bases in between. CDR3 coding DNA: TGTGCCAGCACCCGGACAGACCCCTCCAATGAGCAGTTCTTC. This translates into CASTRTDPSNEQFF.

Of note for this clone: An end of the junction differs from the germline gene, which may be a read error. The rearrangement joins TRBV6-1 to TRBJ1-2, with TRBD1 matching 8 bases. Germline V gene data show CDR1 as MNHNS and CDR2 as SASEGT. This CDR3 is 17 amino acids long. CDR3 nucleotides: TGTGCCATCAGTGATGTGTCAGGGGGCGCGAAAAACTATGGCTACACCTTC. Translation: CAISDVSGGAKNYGYTF.

The chain recombines TRBV19 with TRBJ2-1, with D perhaps matching TRBD1 (5 bases). V lost 1 base and J lost 10, with 11 bases in between. The germline CDR1 and CDR2 sequences are LNHDA and SQIVND (reference sequence). This CDR3 is built from 13 residues. Here the CDR3 reads CASSIVKGNEQFF. Here the CDR3 DNA reads TGTGCCAGTAGTATAGTTAAGGGGAACGAGCAGTTCTTC.

The chain uses TRBV9 and TRBJ2-2; TRBD1 might be the D (6 bases). The V gene lost 4 bases and the J gene lost 7 bases, with 20 bases spanning the gap. The germline V gene has CDR1 SGDLS and CDR2 YYNGEE. CDR3 length equals 16 residues. This chain's CDR3 is CASSQYSGTQGGELFF. The CDR3 DNA reads TGTGCCAGCAGCCAATATTCCGGGACACAAGGCGGGGAGCTGTTTTTT. The whole variable domain, filled in from reference TRBV9 and TRBJ2-2, reads DSGVTQTPKHLITATGQRVTLRCSPRSGDLSVYWYQQSLDQGLQFLIQYYNGEERAKGNILERFSAQQFPDLHSELNLSSLELGDSALYFCASSQYSGTQGGELFFGEGSRLTVL.

The chain has TRBV10-1 and TRBJ1-1; perhaps TRBD1 as D (5 bases). Trimming removed 10 bases from V and 0 bases from J, with 12 bases in between. This CDR3 is 13 amino acids long. Germline V lookup: CDR1 WNHNN, CDR2 SYGVQD (reference sequence). The CDR3 region is CATSKDMNTEAFF. The CDR3 DNA is TGCGCCACGAGCAAGGACATGAACACTGAAGCTTTCTTT.

The CDR3 here is CASSYDQTGNQPQHF. The CDR3 nucleotides are TGTGCCAGCAGTTACGACCAAACGGGCAATCAGCCCCAGCATTTT. The chain has TRBV6-5 and TRBJ1-5, with D uncertain. Germline V gene lookup returns CDR1 MNHEY and CDR2 SVGAGI. This CDR3 contains 15 residues. V dropped 2 bases and J dropped 2 bases, with 10 bases sitting between them.

The V gene is TRBV7-3, the J gene TRBJ1-1, with D possibly matching TRBD1 (6 bases). Trimming left V 3 bases short and J 2 bases short, with 10 bases between. CDR3 length equals 14 residues. From germline, CDR1 is SGHTA and CDR2 FQGTGA. This chain's CDR3 is CASSFQDSNTEAFF. CDR3 coding DNA: TGTGCCAGCAGCTTCCAGGACAGTAACACTGAAGCTTTCTTT.

The chain links TRBV25-1 to TRBJ2-1; no reliable D call. The CDR3 has 12 residues. Trimming took off 2 bases at V and 7 bases at J, with 6 bases between the two ends. The germline CDR1 and CDR2 sequences are MGHDK and SYGVNS. CDR3 DNA: TGTGCCAGCAGTGAACGGCGTAATGAGCAGTTCTTC. This sequence encodes CASSERRNEQFF.

The rearrangement links TRBV29-1 to TRBJ2-1; 8 bases agree with TRBD2. V was clipped by 0 bases and J by 3 bases; unmatched bases: 7. The germline CDR1 and CDR2 sequences are SQVTM and ANQGSEA. The CDR3 consists of 16 residues. The CDR3, as DNA: TGCAGCGTTGAAGATCTCGCGGGGGGCCACTACAATGAGCAGTTCTTC. This sequence encodes CSVEDLAGGHYNEQFF.

This clone was seen a single time. This chain joins TRBV5-1 and TRBJ1-1; D is possibly TRBD1 (5 bases). The V end was cut by 2 bases, the J end by 2 bases, with 10 bases between. CDR1 is SGHRS and CDR2 is YFSETQ in the germline V gene. CDR3 length: 14 amino acids. CDR3 in DNA: TGCGCCAGCAGCTTAGACAGTTATAACACTGAAGCTTTCTTT. This sequence encodes CASSLDSYNTEAFF.

The CDR3 protein is CASSAQREETQYF. CDR3 bases: TGTGCCAGCAGCGCTCAGCGAGAAGAGACCCAGTACTTC. The gene calls are TRBV9 and TRBJ2-5; D is ambiguous. CDR1 and CDR2 (germline): SGDLS, YYNGEE. The CDR3 length is 13 residues. The V and J ends lost 3 bases and 3 bases respectively, with 9 bases between them. Filled out from reference TRBV9 and TRBJ2-5, the complete variable domain reads DSGVTQTPKHLITATGQRVTLRCSPRSGDLSVYWYQQSLDQGLQFLIQYYNGEERAKGNILERFSAQQFPDLHSELNLSSLELGDSALYFCASSAQREETQYFGPGTRLLVL.

CDR3 bases: TGTGCCAGTAACCGGGGGGGTTACAATGAGCAGTTCTTC. Translated, it gives CASNRGGYNEQFF. This chain connects TRBV19 to TRBJ2-1, with 8 bases identical to TRBD2. This CDR3 comprises 13 residues. V shed 7 bases, J shed 4 bases, and the junction held 3 bases outside the gene matches. Per germline, CDR1 LNHDA and CDR2 SQIVND (reference sequence).

The V call is TRBV5-5, the J call TRBJ1-3, with no clear D. Germline CDR1 SGHKS, CDR2 YYEKEE (reference sequence). The CDR3 length is 14 residues. Trimming pared 2 bases from V and 0 bases from J, leaving 6 bases between. The DNA of the CDR3 is TGTGCCAGCAGCTTACAAGACTCTGGAAACACCATATATTTT. Translating it yields CASSLQDSGNTIYF.

The chain combines TRBV19 with TRBJ1-4; 7 positions agree with TRBD1. V lost 4 bases, J lost 4 bases, and 3 bases stayed unmatched. Germline CDR1 and CDR2: LNHDA and SQIVND (reference sequence). This CDR3 has 14 amino acids. The CDR3 protein is CASSTGQINEKLFF. For the CDR3, the DNA is TGTGCCAGTAGTACGGGACAGATTAATGAAAAACTGTTTTTT.

The gene calls are TRBV7-1 and TRBJ1-1, with 12 bases matching TRBD1. TRBV7-1 belongs to the ORF category, with a function that is uncertain. J was trimmed by 11 bases and V by 5 bases; bases with no gene match: 6. This CDR3 region has 13 residues. The CDR3 region has the DNA TGTGCCAGCAGCCCCGGGACAGGGGGCGAGGCTTTCTTT. Amino acid sequence: CASSPGTGGEAFF.

The chain links TRBV4-3 to TRBJ1-5; TRBD1 agrees at 8 bases. The CDR3 contains 16 residues. Germline CDR1 reads LGHNA; CDR2 reads YSLEER. J was trimmed by 7 bases and V by 1 base; bases with no gene match: 9. The CDR3 bases are TGCGCCAGCAGCCAAGGGTGGAGAACAGGGGGACAGCCCCAGCATTTT. Translation: CASSQGWRTGGQPQHF.

The V call is TRBV7-2, the J call TRBJ1-2; no firm D call. Germline-derived CDR1 and CDR2 are SGHTA and FQGNSA. The CDR3 is made up of 14 amino acids. V was pared by 2 bases and J by 8 bases, with 15 bases between. CDR3 sequence: CASSLLAGSEGYTF. The DNA of the CDR3 is TGTGCCAGCAGCTTACTGGCGGGGAGTGAAGGCTACACCTTC.